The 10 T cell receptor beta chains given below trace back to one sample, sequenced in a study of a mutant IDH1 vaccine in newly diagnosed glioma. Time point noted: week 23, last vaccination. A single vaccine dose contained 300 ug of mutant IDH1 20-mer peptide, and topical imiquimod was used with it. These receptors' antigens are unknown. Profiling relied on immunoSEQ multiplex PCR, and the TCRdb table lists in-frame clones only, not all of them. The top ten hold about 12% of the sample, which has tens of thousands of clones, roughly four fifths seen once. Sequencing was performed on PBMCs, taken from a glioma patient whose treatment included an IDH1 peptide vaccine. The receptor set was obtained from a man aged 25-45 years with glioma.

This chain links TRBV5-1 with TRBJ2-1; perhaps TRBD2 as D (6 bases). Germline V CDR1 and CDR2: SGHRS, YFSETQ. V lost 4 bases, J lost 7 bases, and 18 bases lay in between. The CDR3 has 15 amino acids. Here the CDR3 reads CASSPEPGVGNEQFF. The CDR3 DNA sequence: TGCGCCAGCAGCCCGGAACCGGGAGTGGGTAATGAGCAGTTCTTC.

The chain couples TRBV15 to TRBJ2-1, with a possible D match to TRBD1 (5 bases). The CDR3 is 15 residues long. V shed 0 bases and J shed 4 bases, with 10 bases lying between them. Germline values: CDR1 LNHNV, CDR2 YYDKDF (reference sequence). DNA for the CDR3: TGTGCCACCAGCAGAGAGGGGCTACCATACAATGAGCAGTTCTTC. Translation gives CATSREGLPYNEQFF. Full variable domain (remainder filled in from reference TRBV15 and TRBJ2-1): DAMVIQNPRYQVTQFGKPVTLSCSQTLNHNVMYWYQQKSSQAPKLLFHYYDKDFNNEADTPDNFQSRRPNTSFCFLDIRSPGLGDTAMYLCATSREGLPYNEQFFGPGTRLTVL.

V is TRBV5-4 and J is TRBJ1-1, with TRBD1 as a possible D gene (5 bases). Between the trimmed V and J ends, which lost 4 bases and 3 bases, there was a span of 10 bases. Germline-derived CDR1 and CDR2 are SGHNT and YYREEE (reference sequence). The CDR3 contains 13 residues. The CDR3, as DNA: TGTGCCAGCAGCGAAGACAGAGACACTGAAGCTTTCTTT. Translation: CASSEDRDTEAFF.

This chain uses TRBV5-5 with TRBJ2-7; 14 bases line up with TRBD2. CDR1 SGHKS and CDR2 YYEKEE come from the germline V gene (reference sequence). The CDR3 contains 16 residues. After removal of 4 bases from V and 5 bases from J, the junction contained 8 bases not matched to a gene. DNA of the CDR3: TGTGCCAGCAGCGCCCGACTAGCGGGAGGGAGGAACGAGCAGTACTTC. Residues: CASSARLAGGRNEQYF.

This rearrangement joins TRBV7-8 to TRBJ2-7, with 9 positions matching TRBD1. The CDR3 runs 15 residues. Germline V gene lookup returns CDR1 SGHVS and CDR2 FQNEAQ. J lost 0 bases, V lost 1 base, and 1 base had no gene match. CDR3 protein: CASSLGTGDSYEQYF. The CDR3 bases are TGTGCCAGCAGCTTAGGGACAGGGGACTCCTACGAGCAGTACTTC.

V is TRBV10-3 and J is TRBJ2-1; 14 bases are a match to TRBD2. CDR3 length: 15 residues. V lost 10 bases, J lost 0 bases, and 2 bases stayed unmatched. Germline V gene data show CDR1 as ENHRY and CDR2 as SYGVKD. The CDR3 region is CASGTSGSSYNEQFF. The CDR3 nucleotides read TGTGCCAGTGGGACTAGCGGGAGCTCCTACAATGAGCAGTTCTTC.

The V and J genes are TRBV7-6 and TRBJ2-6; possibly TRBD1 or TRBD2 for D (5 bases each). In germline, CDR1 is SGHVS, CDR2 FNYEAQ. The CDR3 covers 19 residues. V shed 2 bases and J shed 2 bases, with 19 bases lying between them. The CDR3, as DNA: TGTGCCAGCAGCTTAAACCCCTCGGGACGCCGCACTGGGGCCAACGTCCTGACTTTC. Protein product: CASSLNPSGRRTGANVLTF. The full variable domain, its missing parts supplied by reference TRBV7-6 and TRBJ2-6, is GAGVSQSPRYKVTKRGQDVALRCDPISGHVSLYWYRQALGQGPEFLTYFNYEAQQDKSGLPNDRFSAERPEGSISTLTIQRTEQRDSAMYRCASSLNPSGRRTGANVLTFGAGSRLTVL.

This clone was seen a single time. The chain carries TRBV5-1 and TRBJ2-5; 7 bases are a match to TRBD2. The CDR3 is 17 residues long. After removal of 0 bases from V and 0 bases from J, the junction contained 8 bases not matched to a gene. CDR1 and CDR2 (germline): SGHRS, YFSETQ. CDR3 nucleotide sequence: TGCGCCAGCAGCTTGGGACCAGCGGGAACCCACCAAGAGACCCAGTACTTC. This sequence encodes CASSLGPAGTHQETQYF.

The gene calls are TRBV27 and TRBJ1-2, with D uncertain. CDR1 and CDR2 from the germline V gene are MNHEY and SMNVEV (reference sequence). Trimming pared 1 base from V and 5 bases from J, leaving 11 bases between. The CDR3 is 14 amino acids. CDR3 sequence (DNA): TGTGCCAGCAGTTTATTTGGCAGGCAGTATGGCTACACCTTC. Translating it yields CASSLFGRQYGYTF.

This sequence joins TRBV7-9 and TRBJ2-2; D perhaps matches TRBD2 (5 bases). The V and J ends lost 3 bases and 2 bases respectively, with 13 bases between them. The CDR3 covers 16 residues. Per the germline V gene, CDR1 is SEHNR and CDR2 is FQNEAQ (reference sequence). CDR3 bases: TGTGCCAGCAGCTTTTCGGGGTCGAGAAACACCGGGGAGCTGTTTTTT. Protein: CASSFSGSRNTGELFF.